Described below is a single TCR beta chain sequence and its context. Its antigen is still unknown. The input lacks base qualities; no much larger clone sits a single base away. As encoded in the germline V gene, CDR1 is MDHEN while CDR2 is SYDVKM. Germline trimming amounts to 7 bases on V and 8 bases on J, with 9 as the count of junction bases outside the gene matches. Counted from cysteine to phenylalanine, this CDR3 has 14 amino acids. The read is trimmed to its CDR3 DNA, 42 bases read in frame from base 1. The trial excluded patients who had a history of autoimmune disease or were on systemic immunosuppression. In every dose cohort, peripheral blood was drawn for TCR sequencing at baseline, cycle 4 day 1, and cycle 7 day 1. The samples were taken from a phase I, first-in-human, multicenter, open-label dose-escalation trial of ivuxolimab. Adults with locally advanced or metastatic melanoma, renal cell carcinoma, hepatocellular carcinoma or head and neck squamous cell carcinoma were enrolled in the trial. Before TCR sequencing, CD4+ T cells and CD8+ T cells were sorted from peripheral blood as separate populations.

This entry comes from a study of OX40 agonist ivuxolimab in advanced cancers. Study-level background: The costimulatory receptor OX40 (CD134) was targeted by ivuxolimab, a fully human IgG2 agonistic monoclonal antibody. Patients were allowed to have had prior anti-PD-1, anti-PD-L1 or anti-CTLA-4 therapy, and 40% of the dose-escalation patients had previously received checkpoint inhibitors. The paper covers the monotherapy dose-escalation part of the phase I ivuxolimab trial, which included N ≈ 57 patients. Intravenous ivuxolimab was administered to patients every 2 weeks at six dose levels: 0.01, 0.1, 0.3, 1.5, 3 and 10 mg/kg. Of the roughly 53 patients in dose escalation, 19 had hepatocellular carcinoma, some 15 had melanoma, 9 had renal cell carcinoma and 9 had head and neck cancer. Peripheral TCRbeta sequencing was intended to test whether TCR sequence diversity was altered and clonal T-cell expansion was caused by ivuxolimab. The dose-escalation cohort was 80% to 90% male with a mean age of approximately 60 years, ranging from 23 to 79. Three dose-escalation patients achieved partial responses, one with hepatocellular carcinoma and two with cutaneous melanoma. General study outcomes and caveats: Partial responders in the 0.1-3.0 mg/kg groups had among the lowest normalized peripheral clonal expansion, especially among CD8+ T cells. At doses of 0.1 to 3.0 mg/kg, clonal expansion of both CD4+ and CD8+ blood T cells was observed from baseline to week 6. On average, CD8+ T cells showed more expanded clones than CD4+ T cells after ivuxolimab. Low levels of normalized T-cell clonal expansion were also seen in some nonresponding patients. The antigen specificity of the peripheral T cells that underwent clonal expansion was not determined.

Genomic DNA was extracted from sorted cells for sequencing of the TCRbeta CDR3 region. The immunoSEQ Assay was used to sequence the TCRbeta CDR3 regions. TCRdb carries this immuneACCESS record with in-frame sequences only. Its versions omit some clonotypes, under half of them owing to an unresolved V gene in the studies checked, with the rest unexplained. Across this sample there are some 64,000 clones, with 92% seen only once. The ten largest clones capture roughly 25% of the sample. The TCR originated in an adult with an advanced solid tumor such as melanoma, head and neck, liver or kidney cancer. The sequencing here drew on CD4+ or CD8+ T cells sorted from blood, taken in a trial of the OX40 agonist ivuxolimab. The sequence joins TRBV28 to TRBJ2-4; 9 bases in the middle match TRBD2. CDR3 loop: CASKGLAYGDIQYF. Read as DNA, the sequence is TGTGCCAGCAAGGGACTAGCCTACGGTGACATTCAGTACTTC. Reference TRBV28 and TRBJ2-4 genes cover what lies past the CDR3, so the full variable domain is DVKVTQSSRYLVKRTGEKVFLECVQDMDHENMFWYRQDPGLGLRLIYFSYDVKMKEKGDIPEGYSVSREKKERFSLILESASTNQTSMYLCASKGLAYGDIQYFGAGTRLSVL.